This T cell receptor (beta chain) is drawn from a study of T cell repertoires in cytomegalovirus infection. Findings of the study overall: In two of eight donors, the top clonotype was HLA-C-restricted CMV-specific.

This clonotype was seen repeatedly, ten times or more. Its antigen is undetermined. Trimming shortened V by 5 bases and J by 0 bases, and 8 bases separated the two germline ends. Germline CDR1 and CDR2: SGHTA and FQGNSA. The CDR3 contains 14 residues. TCRdb reprocessed the reads with MiXCR, giving one entry per CDR3 protein. The sample gives 250,000 or so distinct CDR3 sequences, over 8% of which show up once; over 12% is in the top ten. The TCR comes from a human donor in good health (CMV status not recorded). Some clones in this sample may be carry-over from other donors' samples. The sample taken for sequencing was PBMCs. The genes are TRBV7-2 and TRBJ1-3; D not certain. The CDR3 sequence: CASSPVGSGNTIYF. The DNA of the CDR3 is TGTGCCAGCAGCCCCGTGGGCTCTGGAAACACCATATATTTT.